The 3 T cell receptor beta chains in this list originate from one sample, sequenced in a study of T cells in localized non-small cell lung cancer. The repertoire was sequenced with immunoSEQ multiplex PCR; TCRdb's copy has only in-frame clones and lacks some. Here the sample spans 40,000 to 55,000 clones, approximately 81% being singletons. The sequencing here drew on peripheral blood mononuclear cells, taken before any cancer treatment. These receptors all stem from a man aged 35 to 69 with stage III lung adenocarcinoma.

The chain combines TRBV7-3 with TRBJ1-6; D remains ambiguous. Between the trimmed V and J ends, which lost 3 bases and 7 bases, there was a span of 13 bases. The CDR3 runs 15 residues. In germline, CDR1 is SGHTA, CDR2 FQGTGA. CDR3 amino acids: CASSFSSGNNSPLHF. CDR3 in DNA: TGTGCCAGCAGCTTTAGTAGCGGAAACAATTCACCCCTCCACTTT.

The V and J genes are TRBV7-3 and TRBJ1-1; TRBD1 agrees at 8 bases. The CDR3 covers 15 residues. With V trimmed by 1 base and J by 2 bases, 3 bases remained unmatched. The germline CDR1 and CDR2 sequences are SGHTA and FQGTGA. Here the CDR3 reads CASSLNPGGNTEAFF. For the CDR3, the DNA is TGTGCCAGCAGCTTAAACCCAGGGGGCAACACTGAAGCTTTCTTT.

Worth noting for this clone: Mismatch with germline at one junction end may stem from a read error. The chain combines TRBV4-2 with TRBJ2-5; the D is unclear. Germline V CDR1 and CDR2: LGHNA, YNFKEQ. The CDR3 spans 12 residues. The DNA of the CDR3 is TGTGCCAGCAGCCAACCTCAAGGGACCCAGTACTTC. It specifies CASSQPQGTQYF.